The present TCR beta chain was sequenced within a study of metastatic and nonmetastatic thyroid tumors. Study as a whole: Comparative analysis of repertoires was undertaken across blood and tumor or nodule tissue obtained from malignant and benign thyroid patients. Study results and caveats: Reported TCR beta diversity, measured in blood and tumor, was significantly higher for malignant thyroid tumors than for benign nodules.

Unmatched junction bases numbered 9, after V lost 3 bases and J lost 0 bases. Germline-derived CDR1 and CDR2 are SGHNT and YYREEE (reference sequence). The CDR3 sequence is 17 residues long. In the source study's methods: Using the CDR3 differences seen across clinicopathological groups, the authors built a distant-metastasis classifier for papillary thyroid cancer, which was meant to discriminate distant-metastatic patients. TCRdb re-processed the PCR reads through MiXCR. TCRdb assigned the V and J calls; the authors' analysis was not used. This sample has 31,000 or so clones, with 25% to 35% found just once. Prior to thyroid surgery, none of the patients had received any treatment. As for this clone: Antigen: not known.

The chain carries TRBV5-4 and TRBJ2-3, with TRBD2 identical over 8 bases. Sequenced material: blood. This TCR derives from a female donor with papillary thyroid cancer or a benign thyroid nodule (not recorded which). Some clones in this sample may be carry-over from other donors' samples. This chain's CDR3 is CASSSPLGLGSTDTQYF. CDR3 DNA sequence: TGTGCCAGCAGCTCCCCCTTGGGACTAGGCAGCACAGATACGCAGTATTTT.